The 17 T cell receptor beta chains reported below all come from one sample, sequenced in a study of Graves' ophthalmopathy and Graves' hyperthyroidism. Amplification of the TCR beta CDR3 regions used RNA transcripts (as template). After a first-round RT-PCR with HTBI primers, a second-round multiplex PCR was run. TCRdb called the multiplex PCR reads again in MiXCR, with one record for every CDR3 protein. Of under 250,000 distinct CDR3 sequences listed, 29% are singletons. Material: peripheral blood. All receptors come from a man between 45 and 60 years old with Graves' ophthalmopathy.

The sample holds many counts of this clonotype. Written as DNA, the CDR3 is TGCGCCAGCAGCCATGACAGGGGCACCGGGGAGCTGTTTTTT. Residues: CASSHDRGTGELFF. The rearrangement links TRBV4-3 to TRBJ2-2; 8 positions agree with TRBD1. The CDR3 is made up of 14 amino acids. The germline gives CDR1 LGHNA, CDR2 YSLEER. Trimming removed 3 bases from V and 4 bases from J; junction bases left unmatched: 1.

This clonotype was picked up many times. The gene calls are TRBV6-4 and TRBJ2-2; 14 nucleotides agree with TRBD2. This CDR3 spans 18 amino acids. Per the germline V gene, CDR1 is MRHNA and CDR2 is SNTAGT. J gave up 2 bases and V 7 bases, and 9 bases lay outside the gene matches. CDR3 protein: CASTGLAGGFVNTGELFF. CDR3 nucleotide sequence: TGTGCCAGCACTGGACTAGCGGGAGGATTTGTAAACACCGGGGAGCTGTTTTTT.

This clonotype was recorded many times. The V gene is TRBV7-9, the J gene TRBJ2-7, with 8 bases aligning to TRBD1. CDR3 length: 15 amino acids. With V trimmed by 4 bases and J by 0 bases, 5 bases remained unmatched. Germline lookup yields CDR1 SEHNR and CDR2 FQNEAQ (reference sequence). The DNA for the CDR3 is TGTGCCAGCAGCTCAGACAGGGGCGTCTCCTACGAGCAGTACTTC. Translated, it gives CASSSDRGVSYEQYF.

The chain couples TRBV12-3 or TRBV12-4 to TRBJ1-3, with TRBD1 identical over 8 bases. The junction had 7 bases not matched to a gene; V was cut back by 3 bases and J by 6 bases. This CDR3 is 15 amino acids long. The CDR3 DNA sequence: TGTGCCAGCAGTTTGAAGACAGGGGAAAAAAACACCATATATTTT. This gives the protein CASSLKTGEKNTIYF.

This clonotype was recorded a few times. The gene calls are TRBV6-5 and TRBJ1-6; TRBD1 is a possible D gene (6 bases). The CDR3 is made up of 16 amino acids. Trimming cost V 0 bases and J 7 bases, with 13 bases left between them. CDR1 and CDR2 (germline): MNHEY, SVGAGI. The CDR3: CASSYSRAGANSPLHF. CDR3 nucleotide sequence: TGTGCCAGCAGTTACTCAAGGGCAGGGGCAAATTCACCCCTCCACTTT.

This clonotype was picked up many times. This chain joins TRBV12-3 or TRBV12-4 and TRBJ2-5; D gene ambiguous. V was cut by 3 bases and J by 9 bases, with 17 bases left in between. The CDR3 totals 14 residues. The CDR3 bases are TGTGCCAGCAGTTTGCAGCGACCTCCAGGAGCCCAGTACTTC. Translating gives CASSLQRPPGAQYF.

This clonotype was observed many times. This CDR3 is CASGSQGGDSNQPQHF. The CDR3, as DNA: TGTGCTAGTGGTTCCCAGGGAGGGGACAGCAATCAGCCCCAGCATTTT. The gene calls are TRBV12-5 and TRBJ1-5, with D perhaps matching TRBD1 (5 bases). The CDR3 runs to 16 residues. Germline loops: CDR1 LGHNT, CDR2 FRNRAP. Trimming took off 4 bases at V and 1 base at J, with 14 bases between the two ends.

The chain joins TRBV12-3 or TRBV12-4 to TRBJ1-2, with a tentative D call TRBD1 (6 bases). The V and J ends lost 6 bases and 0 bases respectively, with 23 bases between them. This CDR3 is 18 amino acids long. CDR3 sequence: CASSPWGPTGDTNYGYTF. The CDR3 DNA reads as TGTGCCAGCAGCCCGTGGGGACCAACTGGGGACACTAACTATGGCTACACCTTC.

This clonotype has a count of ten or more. CDR3: CASSNDRALSPGANVLTF. The CDR3 bases are TGTGCCAGTAGTAATGACAGGGCTCTTTCGCCTGGGGCCAACGTCCTGACTTTC. The V and J genes are TRBV19 and TRBJ2-6; TRBD1 matches 7 bases. The CDR3 has 18 amino acids. Germline-derived CDR1 and CDR2 are LNHDA and SQIVND (reference sequence). Trimming cost V 4 bases and J 2 bases; bases outside gene matches: 11.

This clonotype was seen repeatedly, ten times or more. The CDR3 protein is CASSLTPGGETQYF. The DNA of the CDR3 is TGTGCCAGCAGCTTAACGCCGGGTGGGGAGACCCAGTACTTC. The chain recombines TRBV7-3 with TRBJ2-5, with unresolved D. V gave up 0 bases and J gave up 5 bases, with 10 bases separating them. Germline V gene sequence: CDR1 SGHTA, CDR2 FQGTGA. This CDR3 contains 14 residues.

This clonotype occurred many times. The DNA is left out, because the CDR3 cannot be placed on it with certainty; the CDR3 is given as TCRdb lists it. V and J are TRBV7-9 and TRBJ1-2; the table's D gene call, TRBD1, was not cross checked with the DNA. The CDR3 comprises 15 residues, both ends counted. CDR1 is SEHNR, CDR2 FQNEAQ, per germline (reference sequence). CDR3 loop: CASSSGQGTIYGYTF.

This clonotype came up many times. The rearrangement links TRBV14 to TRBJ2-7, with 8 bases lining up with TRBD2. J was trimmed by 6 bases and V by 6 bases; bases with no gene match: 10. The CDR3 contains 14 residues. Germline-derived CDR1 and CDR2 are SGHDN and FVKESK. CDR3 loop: CASRKAGEGGEQYF. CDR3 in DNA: TGTGCCAGCAGGAAAGCGGGAGAGGGAGGCGAGCAGTACTTC.

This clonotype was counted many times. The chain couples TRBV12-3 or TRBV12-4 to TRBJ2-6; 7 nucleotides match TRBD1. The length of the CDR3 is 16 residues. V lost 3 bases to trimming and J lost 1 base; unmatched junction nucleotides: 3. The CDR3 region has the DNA TGTGCCAGCAGTTTGGACAGGAATTCTGGGGCCAACGTCCTGACTTTC. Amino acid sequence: CASSLDRNSGANVLTF.

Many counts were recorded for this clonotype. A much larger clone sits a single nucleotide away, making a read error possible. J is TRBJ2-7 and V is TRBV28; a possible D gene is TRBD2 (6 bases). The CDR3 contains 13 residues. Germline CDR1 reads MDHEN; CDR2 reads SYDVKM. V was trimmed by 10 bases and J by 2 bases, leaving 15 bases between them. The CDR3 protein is CATGAGAAYEQYF. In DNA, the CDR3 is TGTGCCACCGGAGCGGGCGCCGCCTACGAGCAGTACTTC.

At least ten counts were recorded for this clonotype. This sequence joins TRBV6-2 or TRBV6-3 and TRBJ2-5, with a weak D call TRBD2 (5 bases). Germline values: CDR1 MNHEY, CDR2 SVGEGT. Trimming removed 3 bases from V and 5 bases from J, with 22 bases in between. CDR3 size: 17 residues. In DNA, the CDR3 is TGTGCCAGCAGTTATTCCGCCGAGGAGCGGTTAGGTGAGACCCAGTACTTC. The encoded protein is CASSYSAEERLGETQYF.

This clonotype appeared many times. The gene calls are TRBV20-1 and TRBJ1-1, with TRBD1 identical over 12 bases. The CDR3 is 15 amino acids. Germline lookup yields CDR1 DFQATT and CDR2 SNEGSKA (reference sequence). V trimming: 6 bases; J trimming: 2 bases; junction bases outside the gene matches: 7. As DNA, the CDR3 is TGCAGTGCCAAGGCCGGGACAGGGGGCAACACTGAAGCTTTCTTT. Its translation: CSAKAGTGGNTEAFF.

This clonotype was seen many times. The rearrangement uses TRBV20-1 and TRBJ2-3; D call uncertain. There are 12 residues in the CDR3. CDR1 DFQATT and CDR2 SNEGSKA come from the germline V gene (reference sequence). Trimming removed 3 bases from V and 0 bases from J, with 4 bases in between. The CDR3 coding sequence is TGCAGTGCTAGTGTCAGCACAGATACGCAGTATTTT. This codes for CSASVSTDTQYF.